This TCR beta chain was retrieved from a study of cytomegalovirus exposure and HLA in healthy donors. Libraries were prepared by immunoSEQ multiplex PCR; TCRdb keeps only in-frame clonotypes and omits some of them. Of 150,000 to 200,000 clones in the sample, about 89% were seen once. From germline, CDR1 is SNHLY and CDR2 FYNNEI. The CDR3 is 14 amino acids. The J segment lost 6 bases and the V segment lost 4 bases, leaving 5 bases of the junction unmatched. The J gene is TRBJ2-1, the V gene TRBV2, with TRBD2 matching 8 bases. Sequenced: PBMCs. The TCR originated in a woman aged 18-35 years in good health and CMV-seropositive. The DNA for the CDR3 is TGTGCCAGCAGTGTGGGGACTAGGGGCAATGAGCAGTTCTTC. Its translation: CASSVGTRGNEQFF. Complete variable domain (other parts from reference TRBV2 and TRBJ2-1): EPEVTQTPSHQVTQMGQEVILRCVPISNHLYFYWYRQILGQKVEFLVSFYNNEISEKSEIFDDQFSVERPDGSNFTLKIRSTKLEDSAMYFCASSVGTRGNEQFFGPGTRLTVL.